The clone carrying this T cell receptor (beta chain) showed up just a few times. The entry originates in a study of T cells after yellow fever vaccination. J gave up 3 bases and V 1 base, and 4 bases lay outside the gene matches. Germline V CDR1 and CDR2: SGHRS, YFSETQ. The CDR3 spans 15 residues. The authors made TCR cDNA by 5'RACE template switching, adding a universal primer site and UMIs. TCRdb reprocessed the 5' RACE reads via MiXCR and lists one record per CDR3 protein. The repertoire has 500,000 to 650,000 distinct CDR3 sequences, about 14% of them found once; the top ten carry around 15%. The chain carries TRBV5-1 and TRBJ1-5; TRBD1 matches 7 bases. The sample here was PBMCs, taken on the day of the yellow fever booster vaccination. The clonotype was recovered from a man younger than 40 who received the YFV17D yellow fever vaccine. CDR3 protein: CASSLWDSSNQPQHF. CDR3 nucleotides: TGCGCCAGCAGCTTGTGGGACAGTTCCAATCAGCCCCAGCATTTT.